What follows are 24 T cell receptor beta chains derived from one specimen sequenced in a study of T cell responses to AZD1222 COVID-19 vaccine. TCRdb's table, derived via immunoSEQ multiplex PCR, lists solely in-frame clones and lacks some. The table includes about 140,000 clones, 80% to 90% detected once. Material: peripheral blood, obtained on day 0 of AZD1222 vaccination. The receptors derive from an adult in good health.

V gene TRBV27 combines with J gene TRBJ1-1, with 8 bases identical to TRBD1. The CDR3 has 14 amino acids. Trimming removed 0 bases from V and 4 bases from J; junction bases left unmatched: 1. The germline V gene has CDR1 MNHEY and CDR2 SMNVEV (reference sequence). The CDR3 DNA reads TGTGCCAGCAGTTTATCCAGGGGGCTCACTGAAGCTTTCTTT. It codes for CASSLSRGLTEAFF.

V is TRBV5-4 and J is TRBJ2-3, with 14 bases matching TRBD2. V shed 2 bases and J 7 bases; nucleotides not matched to a gene: 6. Germline CDR1 SGHNT, CDR2 YYREEE (reference sequence). This CDR3 is 16 amino acids long. CDR3 sequence: CASSLATSGGAYTQYF. DNA of the CDR3: TGTGCCAGCAGCTTAGCGACTAGCGGGGGGGCTTATACGCAGTATTTT.

The rearrangement joins TRBV5-6 to TRBJ1-5; D unclear. Germline values: CDR1 SGHDT, CDR2 YYEEEE. The germline V and J ends were trimmed by 4 bases and 7 bases, with 12 bases remaining between them. This CDR3 contains 13 residues. The CDR3 here is CASSRDPKQPQHF. The DNA for the CDR3 is TGTGCCAGCAGCCGAGACCCGAAACAGCCCCAGCATTTT.

J is TRBJ1-2 and V is TRBV2; 7 bases are shared with TRBD1. The CDR3 totals 13 residues. Looked up from germline, CDR1 is SNHLY and CDR2 is FYNNEI. Unmatched junction bases numbered 9, after V lost 6 bases and J lost 8 bases. The DNA for the CDR3 is TGTGCCAGCAGCGTGGGACAGATGTTGGGCTACACCTTC. Amino acid sequence: CASSVGQMLGYTF.

This clone was seen only once. The chain links TRBV14 to TRBJ1-2; D not certain. The CDR3 length is 12 residues. Per the germline V gene, CDR1 is SGHDN and CDR2 is FVKESK. The germline V and J ends were trimmed by 4 bases and 4 bases, with 7 bases remaining between them. For the CDR3, the DNA is TGTGCCAGCAGCCTCGGTCCCTATGGCTACACCTTC. Translation: CASSLGPYGYTF.

The chain has TRBV12-5 and TRBJ1-2; tentatively, D is TRBD1 (5 bases). Trimming stripped 1 base from V and 8 bases from J, with 11 bases between. CDR1 is LGHNT and CDR2 is FRNRAP in the germline V gene. The CDR3 has 13 residues. CDR3 protein: CASGLGREGGYTF. The CDR3 nucleotides read TGTGCTAGTGGTTTGGGCAGGGAGGGCGGCTACACCTTC.

Written as DNA, the CDR3 is TGTGCCTGGAGTAGCGTCGCCTCGCAGTACTTC. Encoded protein: CAWSSVASQYF. The chain combines TRBV30 with TRBJ2-7; D remains ambiguous. This CDR3 comprises 11 residues. V was shortened by 2 bases and J by 9 bases, with 11 bases between the two germline ends. CDR1 is GTSNPN and CDR2 is SVGIG in the germline V gene (reference sequence).

The genes are TRBV11-1 and TRBJ2-7; D might be TRBD1 or TRBD2, each matching 5 bases. V was trimmed by 5 bases and J by 5 bases, leaving 22 bases between them. The germline V gene has CDR1 SGHAT and CDR2 FQDESV (reference sequence). This CDR3 comprises 16 residues. Here the CDR3 DNA reads TGTGCCAGCAGCCCCCTAAGGTTGGAAGGGACCCACGAGCAGTACTTC. It yields the protein CASSPLRLEGTHEQYF.

V usage is TRBV11-2 and J usage is TRBJ1-2, with 9 bases fitting TRBD1. Trimming cost V 5 bases and J 6 bases; bases outside gene matches: 10. The CDR3 consists of 15 residues. Germline values: CDR1 SGHAT, CDR2 FQNNGV. The CDR3 DNA follows: TGTGCCAGCAGCACGTACAGGGGGCGAGTTGATGGCTACACCTTC. It encodes CASSTYRGRVDGYTF.

This chain links TRBV5-1 with TRBJ1-6; perhaps TRBD1 as D (5 bases). The CDR3 is made up of 16 amino acids. V dropped 7 bases and J dropped 6 bases, with 20 bases sitting between them. CDR1 and CDR2 from the germline V gene are SGHRS and YFSETQ. CDR3: CASQDFGTSSNSPLHF. CDR3 nucleotide sequence: TGCGCCAGCCAGGATTTTGGGACTTCCAGTAATTCACCCCTCCACTTT.

The rearrangement joins TRBV24-1 to TRBJ2-3, with D tentatively TRBD1 or TRBD2 (5 bases each). The V gene's germline CDR1 is KGHDR and CDR2 SFDVKD. The CDR3 has 15 residues. V was pared by 4 bases and J by 0 bases, with 10 bases between. DNA for the CDR3: TGTGCCACCAGTGACCTCGGGACCAGCACAGATACGCAGTATTTT. Its translation is CATSDLGTSTDTQYF.

The chain carries TRBV16 and TRBJ1-1, with D possibly TRBD1 on 5 matching bases. Germline-derived CDR1 and CDR2 are KGHSY and FQNENV. V dropped 3 bases and J dropped 1 base, with 15 bases sitting between them. The CDR3 loop spans 16 amino acids. This CDR3 reads CASSQVTPGRNTEAFF. CDR3 nucleotide sequence: TGTGCCAGCAGCCAGGTCACCCCGGGACGGAACACTGAAGCTTTCTTT.

This clone was seen more than once but under ten times. This sequence joins TRBV6-1 and TRBJ1-2; D is undetermined. The CDR3 consists of 14 residues. The V and J ends lost 3 bases and 2 bases respectively, with 10 bases between them. CDR1 and CDR2 (germline): MNHNS, SASEGT. CDR3 in amino acids: CASSDKGGNYGYTF. Here the CDR3 DNA reads TGTGCCAGCAGTGACAAAGGAGGGAACTATGGCTACACCTTC.

This clone was recorded once. V and J are TRBV10-3 and TRBJ1-5; the match to TRBD1 covers 7 bases. V was clipped by 2 bases and J by 4 bases; unmatched bases: 2. The CDR3 runs 14 residues. The germline gives CDR1 ENHRY, CDR2 SYGVKD. The CDR3: CAISEQGVNQPQHF. Here the CDR3 DNA reads TGTGCCATCAGTGAGCAGGGGGTGAATCAGCCCCAGCATTTT.

The V call is TRBV4-1, the J call TRBJ1-5; a weak D match, TRBD1 (5 bases). This CDR3 has 15 residues. CDR1 and CDR2 (germline): MGHRA, YSYEKL. V gave up 6 bases and J gave up 2 bases, with 14 bases separating them. The CDR3 nucleotides read TGCGCCAGCAGTGCGGGGCCACCTGGCAATCAGCCCCAGCATTTT. It specifies CASSAGPPGNQPQHF.

Concerning this clone: The sample carries other DNA sequences with the same CDR3. The chain carries TRBV6-4 and TRBJ1-2; D call uncertain. Germline CDR1 is MRHNA and CDR2 is SNTAGT. The length of the CDR3 is 11 residues. Trimming took off 0 bases at V and 5 bases at J, with 1 base between the two ends. The CDR3 nucleotides are TGTGCCAGCAGTGACTCGTATGGCTACACCTTC. It is translated as CASSDSYGYTF.

The chain recombines TRBV10-1 with TRBJ1-1; TRBD1 matches at 8 bases. Germline V gene data show CDR1 as WNHNN and CDR2 as SYGVQD (reference sequence). The trim removed 5 bases at V and 8 bases at J, leaving 7 bases unmatched. The CDR3 is made up of 13 amino acids. This CDR3 reads CASSSRQGNEAFF. The CDR3 DNA is TGCGCCAGCAGTAGTCGACAGGGGAACGAAGCTTTCTTT.

The chain combines TRBV6-5 with TRBJ2-1; weak D call: TRBD2 (6 bases). The germline CDR1 and CDR2 sequences are MNHEY and SVGAGI. Trimming stripped 6 bases from V and 6 bases from J, with 18 bases between. This CDR3 region has 15 residues. CDR3 loop: CASSNGGSPFNEQFF. The CDR3 DNA reads as TGTGCCAGCAGCAACGGGGGATCCCCTTTCAATGAGCAGTTCTTC.

The V and J genes are TRBV7-3 and TRBJ2-3; TRBD2 agrees at 13 bases. CDR3 size: 17 residues. J gave up 3 bases and V 5 bases, and 8 bases lay outside the gene matches. Looked up from germline, CDR1 is SGHTA and CDR2 is FQGTGA. Here the CDR3 reads CASSPGTSGDWTDTQYF. The CDR3 DNA reads as TGTGCCAGCAGCCCCGGGACTAGCGGGGATTGGACAGATACGCAGTATTTT.

The chain uses TRBV5-5 and TRBJ1-4; TRBD1 is a possible D gene (5 bases). V was shortened by 5 bases and J by 8 bases, with 13 bases between the two germline ends. In germline, CDR1 is SGHKS, CDR2 YYEKEE (reference sequence). The CDR3 loop spans 13 amino acids. The chain's CDR3 is CASSPTAVEKLFF. The DNA of the CDR3 is TGTGCCAGCAGTCCGACAGCCGTAGAAAAACTGTTTTTT. The entire variable domain, with the rest obtained from reference TRBV5-5 and TRBJ1-4, is as follows: DAGVTQSPTHLIKTRGQQVTLRCSPISGHKSVSWYQQVLGQGPQFIFQYYEKEERGRGNFPDRFSARQFPNYSSELNVNALLLGDSALYLCASSPTAVEKLFFGSGTQLSVL.

The chain combines TRBV6-5 with TRBJ1-5; 9 bases line up with TRBD1. V lost 10 bases to trimming and J lost 9 bases; unmatched junction nucleotides: 16. This CDR3 has 15 residues. Germline-derived CDR1 and CDR2 are MNHEY and SVGAGI. The CDR3 DNA is TGTGCCATCGGCCGGGACAGGGAGCGATACGGGCCCCAGCATTTT. Its translation: CAIGRDRERYGPQHF.

The genes are TRBV9 and TRBJ1-4, with D possibly matching TRBD1 (6 bases). This CDR3 contains 16 residues. Trimming cost V 3 bases and J 8 bases, with 20 bases left between them. Germline V gene data show CDR1 as SGDLS and CDR2 as YYNGEE. The CDR3 loop reads CASSASGTRVSEKLFF. CDR3 DNA: TGTGCCAGCAGCGCCTCCGGGACACGGGTTTCCGAAAAACTGTTTTTT.

This chain joins TRBV7-2 and TRBJ1-2, with 7 bases lining up with TRBD1. The germline CDR1 and CDR2 sequences are SGHTA and FQGNSA. V lost 5 bases and J lost 0; bases outside the gene matches: 6. CDR3 length equals 15 residues. CDR3 in amino acids: CASSQHRGPNYGYTF. For the CDR3, the DNA is TGTGCCAGCAGCCAACACAGGGGTCCTAACTATGGCTACACCTTC.

CDR3 nucleotide sequence: TGTGCCAGCAAGGGGGACCTTTACCAAGAGACCCAGTACTTC. This translates into CASKGDLYQETQYF. V gene TRBV5-4 combines with J gene TRBJ2-5, with D perhaps matching TRBD1 (6 bases). V lost 6 bases and J 0 bases, leaving 12 bases between the germline ends. CDR1 and CDR2 from the germline V gene are SGHNT and YYREEE (reference sequence). The CDR3 contains 14 residues.